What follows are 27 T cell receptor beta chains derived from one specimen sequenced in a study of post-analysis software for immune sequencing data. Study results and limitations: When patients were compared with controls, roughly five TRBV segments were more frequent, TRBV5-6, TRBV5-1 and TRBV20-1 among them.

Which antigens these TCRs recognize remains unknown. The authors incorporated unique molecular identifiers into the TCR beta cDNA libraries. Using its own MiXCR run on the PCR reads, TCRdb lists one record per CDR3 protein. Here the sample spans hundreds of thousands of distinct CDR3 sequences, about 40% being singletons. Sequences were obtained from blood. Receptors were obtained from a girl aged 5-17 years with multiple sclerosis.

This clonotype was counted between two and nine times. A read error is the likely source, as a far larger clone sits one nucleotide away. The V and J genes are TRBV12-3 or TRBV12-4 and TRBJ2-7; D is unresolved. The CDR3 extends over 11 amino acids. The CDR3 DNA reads TGTGCCAACAGTTTGGGGTACGAGCAGTACTTC. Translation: CANSLGYEQYF.

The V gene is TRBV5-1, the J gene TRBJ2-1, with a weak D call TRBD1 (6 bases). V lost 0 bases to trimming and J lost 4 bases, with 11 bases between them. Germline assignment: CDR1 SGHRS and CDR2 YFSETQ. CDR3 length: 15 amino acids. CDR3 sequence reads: CASSLVSGTYNEQFF. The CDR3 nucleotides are TGCGCCAGCAGCTTGGTTTCCGGGACATACAATGAGCAGTTCTTC.

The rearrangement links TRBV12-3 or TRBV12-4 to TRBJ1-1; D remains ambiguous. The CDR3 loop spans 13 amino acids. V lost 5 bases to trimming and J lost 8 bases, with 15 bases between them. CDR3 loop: CASSLGPNLEAFF. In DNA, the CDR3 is TGTGCCAGCAGTCTAGGACCGAATCTGGAAGCTTTCTTT.

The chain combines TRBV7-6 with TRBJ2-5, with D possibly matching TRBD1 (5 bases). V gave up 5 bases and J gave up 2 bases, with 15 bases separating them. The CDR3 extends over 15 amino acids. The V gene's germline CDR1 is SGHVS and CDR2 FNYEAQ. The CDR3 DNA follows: TGTGCCAGCAGCCCCCACCCGACAGTGCAAGAGACCCAGTACTTC. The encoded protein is CASSPHPTVQETQYF. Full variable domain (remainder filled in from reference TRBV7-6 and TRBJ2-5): GAGVSQSPRYKVTKRGQDVALRCDPISGHVSLYWYRQALGQGPEFLTYFNYEAQQDKSGLPNDRFSAERPEGSISTLTIQRTEQRDSAMYRCASSPHPTVQETQYFGPGTRLLVL.

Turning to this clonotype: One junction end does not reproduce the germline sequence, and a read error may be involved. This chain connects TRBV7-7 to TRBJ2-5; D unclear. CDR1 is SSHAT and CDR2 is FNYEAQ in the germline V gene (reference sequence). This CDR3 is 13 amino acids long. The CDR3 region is CAGSLGPQETQYF. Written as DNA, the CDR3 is TGTGCCGGCAGCTTGGGCCCCCAAGAGACCCAGTACTTC.

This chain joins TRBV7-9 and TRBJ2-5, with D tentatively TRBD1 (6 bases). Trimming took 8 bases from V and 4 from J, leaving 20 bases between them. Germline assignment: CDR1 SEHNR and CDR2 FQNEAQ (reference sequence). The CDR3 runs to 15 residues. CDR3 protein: CASYPSGAARETQYF. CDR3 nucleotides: TGTGCCAGCTACCCCTCAGGGGCTGCTCGAGAGACCCAGTACTTC.

The CDR3 here is CASTAPTGGRGTEAFF. For the CDR3, the DNA is TGTGCCAGCACCGCACCGACAGGGGGACGAGGCACTGAAGCTTTCTTT. V usage is TRBV7-9 and J usage is TRBJ1-1; 9 nucleotides line up with TRBD1. The CDR3 has 16 amino acids. Trimming at V came to 7 bases and at J to 4 bases, leaving 13 bases not matched to a gene. The V gene's germline CDR1 is SEHNR and CDR2 FQNEAQ (reference sequence).

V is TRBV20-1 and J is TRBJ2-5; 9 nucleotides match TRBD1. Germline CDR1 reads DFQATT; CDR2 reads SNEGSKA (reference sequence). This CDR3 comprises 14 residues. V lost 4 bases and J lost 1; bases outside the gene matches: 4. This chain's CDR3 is CSATGQGRQETQYF. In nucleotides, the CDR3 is TGCAGTGCTACTGGACAGGGGCGCCAAGAGACCCAGTACTTC.

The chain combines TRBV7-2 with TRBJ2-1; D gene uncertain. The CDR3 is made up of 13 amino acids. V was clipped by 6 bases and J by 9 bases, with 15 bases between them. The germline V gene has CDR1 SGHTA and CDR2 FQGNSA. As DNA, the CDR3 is TGTGCCAGCAGATTGGCGGCAGCTCTTGAGCAGTTCTTC. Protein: CASRLAAALEQFF.

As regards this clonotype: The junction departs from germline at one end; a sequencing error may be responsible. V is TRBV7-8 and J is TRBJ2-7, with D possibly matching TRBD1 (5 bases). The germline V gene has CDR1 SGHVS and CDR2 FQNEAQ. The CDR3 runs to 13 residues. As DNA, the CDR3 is TGTGCCAGCAGCTTAGGACAGTACTACGTGCAGTACTTC. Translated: CASSLGQYYVQYF.

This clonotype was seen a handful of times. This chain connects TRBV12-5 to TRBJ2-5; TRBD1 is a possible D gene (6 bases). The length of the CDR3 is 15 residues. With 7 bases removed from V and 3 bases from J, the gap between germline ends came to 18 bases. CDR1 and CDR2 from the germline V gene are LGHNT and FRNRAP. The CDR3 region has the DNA TGTGCTAGTGAGAGGGTGGGGGCCTCCAAAGAGACCCAGTACTTC. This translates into CASERVGASKETQYF.

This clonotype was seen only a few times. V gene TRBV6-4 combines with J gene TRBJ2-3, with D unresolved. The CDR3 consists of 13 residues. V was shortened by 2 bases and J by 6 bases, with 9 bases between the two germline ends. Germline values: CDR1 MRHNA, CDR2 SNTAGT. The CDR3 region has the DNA TGTGCCAGCAGTGACGGGCCAGAGGATACGCAGTATTTT. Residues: CASSDGPEDTQYF.

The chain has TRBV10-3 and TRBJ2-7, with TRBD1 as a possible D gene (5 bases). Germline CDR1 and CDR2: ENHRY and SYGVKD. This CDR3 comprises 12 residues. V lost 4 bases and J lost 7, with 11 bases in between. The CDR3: CAISAGPGEQYF. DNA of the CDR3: TGTGCCATCAGTGCAGGGCCCGGGGAGCAGTACTTC.

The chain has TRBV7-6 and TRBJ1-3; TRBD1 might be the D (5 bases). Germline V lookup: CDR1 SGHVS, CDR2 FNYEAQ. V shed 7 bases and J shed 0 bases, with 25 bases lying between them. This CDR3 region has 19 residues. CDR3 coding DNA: TGTGCCAGCATTCCAAATGGGGGTAGGAGGACCACCTCTGGAAACACCATATATTTT. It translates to CASIPNGGRRTTSGNTIYF.

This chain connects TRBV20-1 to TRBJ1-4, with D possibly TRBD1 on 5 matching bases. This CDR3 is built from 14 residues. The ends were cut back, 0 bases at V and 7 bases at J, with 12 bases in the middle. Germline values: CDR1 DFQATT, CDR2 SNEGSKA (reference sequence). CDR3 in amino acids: CSARDPLGREKLFF. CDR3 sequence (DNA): TGCAGTGCTAGAGACCCCTTGGGGCGTGAAAAACTGTTTTTT.

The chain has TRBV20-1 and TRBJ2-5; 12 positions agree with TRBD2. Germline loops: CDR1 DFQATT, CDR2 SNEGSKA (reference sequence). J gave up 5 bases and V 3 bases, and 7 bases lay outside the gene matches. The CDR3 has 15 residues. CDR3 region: CSARTSGGSGETQYF. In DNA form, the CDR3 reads TGCAGTGCTAGGACTAGCGGGGGCTCCGGGGAGACCCAGTACTTC.

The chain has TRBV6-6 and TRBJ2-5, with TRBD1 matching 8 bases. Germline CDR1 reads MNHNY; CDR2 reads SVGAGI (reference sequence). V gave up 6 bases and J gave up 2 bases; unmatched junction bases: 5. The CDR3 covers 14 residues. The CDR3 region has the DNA TGTGCCAGCAGAAGGACAGGGCGGCAAGAGACCCAGTACTTC. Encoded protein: CASRRTGRQETQYF.

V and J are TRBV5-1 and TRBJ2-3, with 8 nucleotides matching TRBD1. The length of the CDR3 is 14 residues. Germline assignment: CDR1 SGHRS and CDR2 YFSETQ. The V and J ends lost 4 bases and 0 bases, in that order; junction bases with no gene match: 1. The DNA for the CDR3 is TGCGCCAGCAGCACAGGGGGGAGCACAGATACGCAGTATTTT. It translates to CASSTGGSTDTQYF.

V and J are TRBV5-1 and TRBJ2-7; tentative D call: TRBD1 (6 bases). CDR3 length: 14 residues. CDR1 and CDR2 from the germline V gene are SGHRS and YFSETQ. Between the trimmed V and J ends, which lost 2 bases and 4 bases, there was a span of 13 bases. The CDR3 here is CASSFRDIGYEQYF. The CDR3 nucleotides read TGCGCCAGCAGCTTCCGGGACATTGGATACGAGCAGTACTTC.

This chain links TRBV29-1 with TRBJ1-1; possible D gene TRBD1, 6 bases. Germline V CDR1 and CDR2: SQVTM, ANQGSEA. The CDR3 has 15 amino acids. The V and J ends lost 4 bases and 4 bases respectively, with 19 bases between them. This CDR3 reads CSVAPRSTGTTEAFF. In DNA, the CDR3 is TGCAGCGTTGCGCCTAGGTCCACAGGGACCACTGAAGCTTTCTTT.

The CDR3 DNA is TGCGCCAGCAGCAGGGGACCCGAAACCCCCTACGAGCAGTACTTC. This sequence encodes CASSRGPETPYEQYF. V and J are TRBV5-1 and TRBJ2-7; TRBD1 or TRBD2 may be the D gene (5 bases each). The CDR3 is made up of 15 amino acids. Germline assignment: CDR1 SGHRS and CDR2 YFSETQ. The V end was cut by 4 bases, the J end by 2 bases, with 16 bases between.

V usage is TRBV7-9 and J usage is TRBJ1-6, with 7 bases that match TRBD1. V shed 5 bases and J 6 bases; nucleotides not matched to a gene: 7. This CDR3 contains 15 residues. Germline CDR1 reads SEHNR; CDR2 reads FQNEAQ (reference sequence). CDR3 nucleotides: TGTGCCAGCAGCCAGGCCGGGACAGCTAATTCACCCCTCCACTTT. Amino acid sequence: CASSQAGTANSPLHF.

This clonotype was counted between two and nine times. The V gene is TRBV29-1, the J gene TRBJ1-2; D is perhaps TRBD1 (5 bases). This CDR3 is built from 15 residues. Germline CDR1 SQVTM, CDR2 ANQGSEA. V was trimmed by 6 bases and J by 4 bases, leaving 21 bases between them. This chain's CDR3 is CSVERRGGTGYGYTF. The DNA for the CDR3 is TGCAGCGTGGAAAGAAGGGGAGGGACCGGCTATGGCTACACCTTC.

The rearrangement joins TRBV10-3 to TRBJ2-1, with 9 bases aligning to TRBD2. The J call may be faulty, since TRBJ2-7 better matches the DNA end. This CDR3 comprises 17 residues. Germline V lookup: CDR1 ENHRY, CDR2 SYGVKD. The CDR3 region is CAISESMASGDYNEQYF. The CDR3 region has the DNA TGTGCCATCAGTGAGTCTATGGCTAGCGGGGACTACAATGAGCAGTACTTC.

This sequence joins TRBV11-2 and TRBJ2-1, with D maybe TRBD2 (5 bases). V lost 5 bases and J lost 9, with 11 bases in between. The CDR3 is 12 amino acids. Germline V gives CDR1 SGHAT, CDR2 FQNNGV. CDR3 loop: CASSLPGGEQFF. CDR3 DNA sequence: TGTGCCAGCAGCCTACCCGGAGGTGAGCAGTTCTTC.

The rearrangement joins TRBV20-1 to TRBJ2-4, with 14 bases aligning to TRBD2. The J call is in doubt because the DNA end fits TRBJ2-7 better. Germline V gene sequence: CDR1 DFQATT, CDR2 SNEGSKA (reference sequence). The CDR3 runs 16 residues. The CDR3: CSAVGLAGAPGYEQYF. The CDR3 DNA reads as TGCAGTGCGGTGGGACTAGCGGGGGCCCCTGGCTACGAGCAGTACTTC.

CDR3 in DNA: TGTGCCAGCAGCCCAGGGACTAGCGGGAGGCCGGACGAGCAGTACTTC. It encodes CASSPGTSGRPDEQYF. The chain uses TRBV11-3 and TRBJ2-4; 15 nucleotides agree with TRBD2. The closer fit of TRBJ2-7 to the DNA end suggests the J call may be wrong. CDR1 is SGHNT, CDR2 YENEEA, per germline. The CDR3 sequence is 16 residues long.